Listed below are T cell receptor beta chains from one sample, sequenced in a study of cytomegalovirus exposure and HLA in healthy donors. The method was immunoSEQ multiplex PCR; TCRdb's version includes in-frame clones alone and lacks a portion of them. Among some 120,000 clones listed, approximately 80% were seen once. Specimen: PBMCs. These receptors were collected from a man between 18 and 29 years old in good health and CMV-seronegative. Each CDR3 is given with its conserved first and last residue. A D gene is named only where the DNA matches it firmly. Only some rows state a clone size, as once, few, many or a class for expanded clones.

CDR3 protein: CASSPTGDEQYF
CDR3 DNA: TGTGCCAGCTCACCGACAGGGGACGAGCAGTACTTC
clone size: .
J gene: TRBJ2-7
V gene: TRBV18
D gene: TRBD1

CDR3 protein: CASSTYSSTSTDTQYF
CDR3 DNA: TGTGCCAGCAGCACCTACAGCAGCACTAGCACAGATACGCAGTATTTT
clone size: .
J gene: TRBJ2-3
V gene: TRBV9
D gene: .

CDR3 protein: CASSLMAQVSSYNEQFF
CDR3 DNA: TGTGCCAGCAGTTTAATGGCACAGGTGAGCTCCTACAATGAGCAGTTCTTC
clone size: .
J gene: TRBJ2-1
V gene: TRBV27
D gene: .

CDR3 protein: CASSLTGYYEQYF
CDR3 DNA: TGTGCCAGCAGCTTAACAGGCTACTACGAGCAGTACTTC
clone size: .
J gene: TRBJ2-7
V gene: TRBV7-2
D gene: .

CDR3 protein: CASGGQARGRGYTF
CDR3 DNA: TGTGCCAGCGGAGGACAGGCCCGTGGGAGAGGCTACACCTTC
clone size: few
J gene: TRBJ1-2
V gene: TRBV2
D gene: TRBD1

CDR3 protein: CASSYGGLAGLEQYF
CDR3 DNA: TGTGCCAGCAGTTACGGGGGACTAGCGGGTCTCGAGCAGTACTTC
clone size: .
J gene: TRBJ2-7
V gene: TRBV6-6
D gene: TRBD2

CDR3 protein: CASSAPRGKLFF
CDR3 DNA: TGTGCCAGCAGCGCCCCAAGGGGAAAACTGTTTTTT
clone size: .
J gene: TRBJ1-4
V gene: TRBV28
D gene: .

CDR3 protein: CASSSQGRLSQPQHF
CDR3 DNA: TGTGCCAGCAGTTCGCAGGGTAGGTTGAGTCAGCCCCAGCATTTT
clone size: .
J gene: TRBJ1-5
V gene: TRBV5-6
D gene: .

CDR3 protein: CAWSGQVVGGYTF
CDR3 DNA: TGTGCCTGGAGTGGACAGGTTGTTGGGGGCTACACCTTC
clone size: .
J gene: TRBJ1-2
V gene: TRBV30
D gene: .

CDR3 protein: CASSLGFGGTYEQYF
CDR3 DNA: TGTGCCAGCAGCTTGGGCTTCGGGGGGACCTACGAGCAGTACTTC
clone size: .
J gene: TRBJ2-7
V gene: TRBV5-4
D gene: TRBD2

CDR3 protein: CASSFWAANYGYTF
CDR3 DNA: TGTGCCAGCAGCTTCTGGGCAGCTAACTATGGCTACACCTTC
clone size: .
J gene: TRBJ1-2
V gene: TRBV7-2
D gene: .

CDR3 protein: CASSEDKNTEAFF
CDR3 DNA: TGTGCCAGCAGCGAAGACAAGAACACTGAAGCTTTCTTT
clone size: .
J gene: TRBJ1-1
V gene: TRBV13
D gene: .

CDR3 protein: CASSSGEIAGNEQFF
CDR3 DNA: TGTGCCAGCAGCTCAGGTGAGATAGCGGGCAATGAGCAGTTCTTC
clone size: .
J gene: TRBJ2-1
V gene: TRBV11-3
D gene: TRBD2

CDR3 protein: CANSETAGGHNEQFF
CDR3 DNA: TGTGCCAACAGTGAAACAGCGGGGGGGCACAATGAGCAGTTCTTC
clone size: .
J gene: TRBJ2-1
V gene: TRBV6-1
D gene: TRBD2

CDR3 protein: CASSLDYTQYF
CDR3 DNA: TGTGCCAGCAGCTTGGACTATACGCAGTATTTT
clone size: .
J gene: TRBJ2-3
V gene: TRBV7-2
D gene: .

CDR3 protein: CASSDRREGEAFF
CDR3 DNA: TGTGCCAGCAGTGATAGGAGGGAGGGTGAAGCTTTCTTT
clone size: few
J gene: TRBJ1-1
V gene: TRBV2
D gene: .

CDR3 protein: CASSFPPGSDYGYTF
CDR3 DNA: TGTGCCAGCAGCTTTCCACCAGGGTCGGACTATGGCTACACCTTC
clone size: .
J gene: TRBJ1-2
V gene: TRBV5-4
D gene: .

CDR3 protein: CASSLGPRGTQYF
CDR3 DNA: TGTGCCAGCAGCTTAGGTCCCCGGGGGACCCAGTACTTC
clone size: .
J gene: TRBJ2-5
V gene: TRBV11-3
D gene: .

CDR3 protein: CASSEIPGPGLGELFF
CDR3 DNA: TGTGCCAGCAGTGAAATCCCCGGGCCAGGGCTGGGGGAGCTGTTTTTT
clone size: few
J gene: TRBJ2-2
V gene: TRBV6-4
D gene: .

CDR3 protein: CASSITGGGASNEQFF
CDR3 DNA: TGTGCCAGTAGTATTACTGGCGGGGGGGCCTCGAATGAGCAGTTCTTC
clone size: .
J gene: TRBJ2-1
V gene: TRBV19
D gene: TRBD2

CDR3 protein: CASSLPGAYEQYF
CDR3 DNA: TGCGCCAGCAGCTTGCCAGGGGCCTACGAGCAGTACTTC
clone size: .
J gene: TRBJ2-7
V gene: TRBV5-1
D gene: .

CDR3 protein: CASSSRVQETQYF
CDR3 DNA: TGTGCCAGCAGCTCCAGGGTGCAAGAGACCCAGTACTTC
clone size: .
J gene: TRBJ2-5
V gene: TRBV7-2
D gene: .

CDR3 protein: CASRDQGSQPQHF
CDR3 DNA: TGTGCCAGCAGGGATCAGGGGAGTCAGCCCCAGCATTTT
clone size: .
J gene: TRBJ1-5
V gene: TRBV6-6
D gene: .

CDR3 protein: CASSLDTGTPEAFF
CDR3 DNA: TGTGCCAGCAGTTTGGACACAGGGACACCTGAAGCTTTCTTT
clone size: once
J gene: TRBJ1-1
V gene: TRBV5-4
D gene: .

CDR3 protein: CASSYGRGGNNEQFF
CDR3 DNA: TGTGCCAGCAGTTATGGGCGGGGGGGTAACAATGAGCAGTTCTTC
clone size: few
J gene: TRBJ2-1
V gene: TRBV6-5
D gene: TRBD2

CDR3 protein: CASSVERGVADTQYF
CDR3 DNA: TGTGCCAGCAGCGTAGAGCGGGGGGTGGCAGATACGCAGTATTTT
clone size: .
J gene: TRBJ2-3
V gene: TRBV9
D gene: TRBD2

CDR3 protein: CASSQRGKNTEAFF
CDR3 DNA: TGCGCCAGCAGCCAAAGGGGGAAGAACACTGAAGCTTTCTTT
clone size: .
J gene: TRBJ1-1
V gene: TRBV4-3
D gene: .

CDR3 protein: CAISESGGAAEEQYF
CDR3 DNA: TGTGCCATCAGTGAGTCTGGGGGCGCGGCGGAGGAGCAGTACTTC
clone size: .
J gene: TRBJ2-7
V gene: TRBV10-3
D gene: .

CDR3 protein: CASSLVGEGNEQFF
CDR3 DNA: TGTGCCAGCAGCCTGGTCGGGGAAGGCAATGAGCAGTTCTTC
clone size: .
J gene: TRBJ2-1
V gene: TRBV5-6
D gene: .

CDR3 protein: CASKQGATNYGYTF
CDR3 DNA: TGTGCCAGTAAACAGGGGGCAACTAACTATGGCTACACCTTC
clone size: .
J gene: TRBJ1-2
V gene: TRBV6-1
D gene: TRBD1

CDR3 protein: CASNRVGGANYGYTF
CDR3 DNA: TGTGCCAGTAACCGCGTGGGGGGAGCTAACTATGGCTACACCTTC
clone size: .
J gene: TRBJ1-2
V gene: TRBV7-2
D gene: .

CDR3 protein: CASSGISGGNTGELFF
CDR3 DNA: TGTGCCAGCAGTGGAATAAGCGGGGGAAACACCGGGGAGCTGTTTTTT
clone size: few
J gene: TRBJ2-2
V gene: TRBV25-1
D gene: TRBD2

CDR3 protein: CASSLAGRGTEAFF
CDR3 DNA: TGTGCCAGCAGCTTAGCGGGCAGGGGAACTGAAGCTTTCTTT
clone size: .
J gene: TRBJ1-1
V gene: TRBV7-9
D gene: .

CDR3 protein: CATSPTRLTYEQYF
CDR3 DNA: TGTGCCACCAGCCCAACCCGGTTAACCTACGAGCAGTACTTC
clone size: .
J gene: TRBJ2-7
V gene: TRBV15
D gene: .

CDR3 protein: CASRPPIRDGGYEQYF
CDR3 DNA: TGTGCCAGCAGACCGCCCATCCGGGACGGGGGGTACGAGCAGTACTTC
clone size: .
J gene: TRBJ2-7
V gene: TRBV7-9
D gene: TRBD2

CDR3 protein: CASSWSGDRGYYQPQHF
CDR3 DNA: TGTGCCAGCAGCTGGAGCGGGGACAGGGGGTATTATCAGCCCCAGCATTTT
clone size: .
J gene: TRBJ1-5
V gene: TRBV5-6
D gene: TRBD1

CDR3 protein: CASSRTGGVAQHF
CDR3 DNA: TGTGCCAGCAGTAGGACAGGCGGCGTGGCCCAGCATTTT
clone size: .
J gene: TRBJ1-5
V gene: TRBV6-6
D gene: TRBD1

CDR3 protein: CASSFVQGNSPLHF
CDR3 DNA: TGTGCCAGCAGTTTCGTTCAGGGAAATTCACCCCTCCACTTT
clone size: few
J gene: TRBJ1-6
V gene: TRBV27
D gene: .

CDR3 protein: CASSQGGGLGTEAFF
CDR3 DNA: TGTGCCAGCAGCCAAGGGGGGGGGCTCGGCACTGAAGCTTTCTTT
clone size: .
J gene: TRBJ1-1
V gene: TRBV14
D gene: .

CDR3 protein: CASFPTDTGIRGYTF
CDR3 DNA: TGTGCCAGCTTCCCAACGGATACAGGAATAAGAGGCTACACCTTC
clone size: .
J gene: TRBJ1-2
V gene: TRBV2
D gene: .

CDR3 protein: CASSPPSQGAGYGYTF
CDR3 DNA: TGTGCCAGCAGCCCTCCAAGCCAGGGGGCGGGCTATGGCTACACCTTC
clone size: .
J gene: TRBJ1-2
V gene: TRBV4-2
D gene: TRBD1

CDR3 protein: CARSWDRVIYEQYF
CDR3 DNA: TGTGCCAGAAGCTGGGACAGGGTTATCTACGAGCAGTACTTC
clone size: .
J gene: TRBJ2-7
V gene: TRBV7-5
D gene: .

CDR3 protein: CASSFGTEETQYF
CDR3 DNA: TGTGCCAGCAGCTTCGGGACAGAAGAGACCCAGTACTTC
clone size: .
J gene: TRBJ2-5
V gene: TRBV7-3
D gene: TRBD1

CDR3 protein: CASRYNQGLVDEQYF
CDR3 DNA: TGTGCCAGCAGGTATAACCAGGGACTAGTCGACGAGCAGTACTTC
clone size: few
J gene: TRBJ2-7
V gene: TRBV6-5
D gene: TRBD2

CDR3 protein: CASSLGGQLNQETQYF
CDR3 DNA: TGTGCCAGCAGCTTGGGGGGGCAGCTTAACCAAGAGACCCAGTACTTC
clone size: .
J gene: TRBJ2-5
V gene: TRBV5-4
D gene: .

CDR3 protein: CASSYGLAGTGELFF
CDR3 DNA: TGTGCCAGTAGTTACGGACTAGCGGGGACCGGGGAGCTGTTTTTT
clone size: .
J gene: TRBJ2-2
V gene: TRBV19
D gene: TRBD2

CDR3 protein: CASSSPTVWNTEAFF
CDR3 DNA: TGTGCCAGCAGCTCCCCGACAGTATGGAACACTGAAGCTTTCTTT
clone size: .
J gene: TRBJ1-1
V gene: TRBV11-1
D gene: .

CDR3 protein: CASSERLADTDTQYF
CDR3 DNA: TGTGCCAGCAGCGAACGACTAGCGGACACAGATACGCAGTATTTT
clone size: .
J gene: TRBJ2-3
V gene: TRBV6-6
D gene: TRBD2

CDR3 protein: CASSRSGTGLAGELFF
CDR3 DNA: TGTGCCAGTAGTAGATCCGGGACAGGGTTGGCCGGGGAGCTGTTTTTT
clone size: .
J gene: TRBJ2-2
V gene: TRBV19
D gene: TRBD1

CDR3 protein: CASSLGPGQYEQYF
CDR3 DNA: TGCGCCAGCAGCTTGGGACCGGGTCAATACGAGCAGTACTTC
clone size: .
J gene: TRBJ2-7
V gene: TRBV5-1
D gene: .

CDR3 protein: CASSMRLGAPTDTQYF
CDR3 DNA: TGTGCCAGCAGCATGCGTCTGGGGGCTCCCACAGATACGCAGTATTTT
clone size: .
J gene: TRBJ2-3
V gene: TRBV7-2
D gene: .

CDR3 protein: CASSFGGSDNEQFF
CDR3 DNA: TGTGCCAGCAGCTTCGGAGGGAGCGACAATGAGCAGTTCTTC
clone size: .
J gene: TRBJ2-1
V gene: TRBV7-2
D gene: .

CDR3 protein: CASSHTSSSTDTQYF
CDR3 DNA: TGTGCCAGCAGCCACACTAGTTCGAGCACAGATACGCAGTATTTT
clone size: once
J gene: TRBJ2-3
V gene: TRBV16
D gene: .

CDR3 protein: CASSLSRDNEQFF
CDR3 DNA: TGTGCCAGCAGTTTATCCAGGGACAATGAGCAGTTCTTC
clone size: few
J gene: TRBJ2-1
V gene: TRBV28
D gene: .

CDR3 protein: CASSLVGRAAQETQYF
CDR3 DNA: TGCGCCAGCAGCTTGGTGGGCAGGGCCGCTCAAGAGACCCAGTACTTC
clone size: few
J gene: TRBJ2-5
V gene: TRBV5-1
D gene: .